These 26 T cell receptor beta chains were sequenced from one sample in a study of blood T cell repertoires in COVID-19. Sequencing was performed with immunoSEQ multiplex PCR; in TCRdb, only in-frame clones are kept and a portion is missing. This table has about 160,000 clones, 70% to 90% appearing once. The specimen sequenced was peripheral blood. The receptors shown here come from a woman in her seventies with acute or convalescent COVID-19.

The rearrangement joins TRBV9 to TRBJ1-2; D ambiguous. The CDR3 is made up of 13 amino acids. Germline V gene lookup returns CDR1 SGDLS and CDR2 YYNGEE. The V gene lost 3 bases and the J gene lost 0 bases, with 6 bases spanning the gap. The CDR3 sequence is CASSGHSNYGYTF. CDR3 in DNA: TGTGCCAGCAGCGGACACTCTAACTATGGCTACACCTTC.

V usage is TRBV11-2 and J usage is TRBJ1-1; D is undetermined. Trimming shortened V by 5 bases and J by 8 bases, and 15 bases separated the two germline ends. CDR1 and CDR2 (germline): SGHAT, FQNNGV. The CDR3 loop spans 13 amino acids. The CDR3 region is CASSNQQRVEAFF. The CDR3 DNA reads TGTGCCAGCAGCAACCAACAGAGGGTGGAAGCTTTCTTT.

This clone was seen once. The chain couples TRBV5-1 to TRBJ1-6, with 8 bases fitting TRBD1. CDR3 size: 16 residues. V trimming: 3 bases; J trimming: 10 bases; junction bases outside the gene matches: 12. Germline V CDR1 and CDR2: SGHRS, YFSETQ. The CDR3 DNA is TGCGCCAGCAGCTCGGGGTCCTCAGGGGGCGTATCACCCCTCCACTTT. It codes for CASSSGSSGGVSPLHF.

The chain is built from TRBV5-4 and TRBJ2-4, with 9 bases identical to TRBD1. The CDR3 is 17 residues long. Germline V gene data show CDR1 as SGHNT and CDR2 as YYREEE (reference sequence). The trim removed 4 bases at V and 6 bases at J, leaving 14 bases unmatched. CDR3 sequence reads: CASSRGPADRGGNIQYF. CDR3 DNA: TGTGCCAGCAGCAGGGGGCCGGCGGACAGGGGTGGAAACATTCAGTACTTC.

The chain joins TRBV7-3 to TRBJ2-7; D remains ambiguous. V lost 5 bases and J 4 bases, leaving 15 bases between the germline ends. CDR3 length: 14 residues. The germline V gene encodes CDR1 SGHTA and CDR2 FQGTGA. The DNA for the CDR3 is TGTGCCAGCAGCCCGACCGGCGGTAGGTACGAGCAGTACTTC. This translates into CASSPTGGRYEQYF.

The chain employs TRBV19 and TRBJ2-3, with 10 positions matching TRBD2. The CDR3 is 16 residues long. J gave up 6 bases and V 5 bases, and 11 bases lay outside the gene matches. Germline V CDR1 and CDR2: LNHDA, SQIVND (reference sequence). Written as DNA, the CDR3 is TGTGCCAGTAGTGGGGCTAGCGGGGGCAAAGGGGATACGCAGTATTTT. Protein product: CASSGASGGKGDTQYF.

This rearrangement joins TRBV5-6 to TRBJ1-2; TRBD1 matches at 7 bases. This CDR3 has 15 residues. Germline CDR1 reads SGHDT; CDR2 reads YYEEEE. With V trimmed by 4 bases and J by 1 base, 7 bases remained unmatched. CDR3 bases: TGTGCCAGCAGCCTTGGGACAGCCTTTAACTATGGCTACACCTTC. As protein: CASSLGTAFNYGYTF.

The chain carries TRBV4-2 and TRBJ1-2; D may be TRBD1 (5 bases). The CDR3 sequence is 17 residues long. Germline V gene sequence: CDR1 LGHNA, CDR2 YNFKEQ. Trimming removed 0 bases from V and 4 bases from J, with 18 bases in between. CDR3 bases: TGTGCCAGCAGCCAAGATGATCTAGCGGTTGGGACCTATGGCTACACCTTC. Translating it yields CASSQDDLAVGTYGYTF.

This rearrangement joins TRBV6-6 to TRBJ1-2; maybe TRBD1 (6 bases). This CDR3 is built from 15 residues. Germline CDR1 and CDR2: MNHNY and SVGAGI (reference sequence). V lost 0 bases to trimming and J lost 0 bases, with 8 bases between them. The DNA for the CDR3 is TGTGCCAGCAGTTACTCGCAGGGGTCTAACTATGGCTACACCTTC. Translated: CASSYSQGSNYGYTF.

The chain combines TRBV6-2 or TRBV6-3 with TRBJ1-2, with D tentatively TRBD1 (5 bases). The CDR3 sequence is 15 residues long. Trimming took 1 base from V and 4 from J, leaving 13 bases between them. Germline V gene sequence: CDR1 MNHEY, CDR2 SVGEGT. CDR3 DNA: TGTGCCAGCAGTTACTTCGGGGGAGTCGGCTATGGCTACACCTTC. Translation gives CASSYFGGVGYGYTF.

The rearrangement links TRBV27 to TRBJ1-2; no clear D gene. V dropped 8 bases and J dropped 3 bases, with 13 bases sitting between them. CDR1 MNHEY and CDR2 SMNVEV come from the germline V gene (reference sequence). This CDR3 is 13 amino acids long. The CDR3 nucleotides are TGTGCCAGCGGTATCAAGCCTTACTATGGCTACACCTTC. Its protein is CASGIKPYYGYTF.

The chain recombines TRBV10-2 with TRBJ1-2; D call uncertain. V lost 7 bases and J 5 bases, leaving 11 bases between the germline ends. Looked up from germline, CDR1 is WSHSY and CDR2 is SAAADI. The CDR3 length is 12 residues. CDR3 in DNA: TGCGCCAGCAAAGGGATAGCGTATGGCTACACCTTC. Translating it yields CASKGIAYGYTF.

The chain couples TRBV30 to TRBJ1-2; 8 bases agree with TRBD1. This CDR3 has 15 amino acids. Germline loops: CDR1 GTSNPN, CDR2 SVGIG (reference sequence). Trimming removed 4 bases from V and 4 bases from J; junction bases left unmatched: 11. This CDR3 reads CAWNRDRTISYGYTF. For the CDR3, the DNA is TGTGCCTGGAACCGGGACAGGACGATTAGCTATGGCTACACCTTC.

The table lists this clone with a few counts. The chain recombines TRBV4-1 with TRBJ1-2, with 11 nucleotides matching TRBD1. Trimming took 4 bases from V and 4 from J; bases not matched to a gene: 14. This CDR3 has 18 residues. The germline CDR1 and CDR2 sequences are MGHRA and YSYEKL. The CDR3 coding sequence is TGCGCCAGCAGCCGGACAGGGGGCATCGCGGCTCCTACCTATGGCTACACCTTC. Amino acid sequence: CASSRTGGIAAPTYGYTF.

This clone is a singleton in its sample. The gene calls are TRBV2 and TRBJ1-6; tentative D call: TRBD1 (6 bases). V was shortened by 4 bases and J by 9 bases, with 16 bases between the two germline ends. The length of the CDR3 is 15 residues. Germline lookup yields CDR1 SNHLY and CDR2 FYNNEI. The CDR3 sequence: CASSVSAGEGSPLHF. CDR3 DNA sequence: TGTGCCAGCAGTGTCTCGGCAGGGGAGGGTTCACCCCTCCACTTT.

The gene calls are TRBV6-2 or TRBV6-3 and TRBJ1-4, with 8 bases aligning to TRBD1. V was clipped by 2 bases and J by 10 bases; unmatched bases: 6. CDR3 length equals 14 residues. Germline V gene data show CDR1 as MNHEY and CDR2 as SVGEGT. The CDR3 DNA is TGTGCCAGCAGTTACGGACAGGGTTGGGGAAAACTGTTTTTT. It is translated as CASSYGQGWGKLFF.

This clone showed up just once. The rearrangement links TRBV7-2 to TRBJ1-6, with 7 bases aligning to TRBD1. The germline V gene encodes CDR1 SGHTA and CDR2 FQGNSA. Losses at the gene ends were 5 bases for V and 13 bases for J; bases not matched to a gene: 2. CDR3 length: 11 residues. The CDR3 DNA is TGTGCCAGCAGCATGGGACAGCCCCTCCACTTT. This sequence encodes CASSMGQPLHF.

This clone was found once. The chain combines TRBV21-1 with TRBJ1-1; the D call of TRBD1 is as the table states it, not checked on the DNA. TRBV21-1 is a known pseudogene. The CDR3 has 18 amino acids. CDR3: CASSKATGFIGQVVRAFF. CDR3 bases: TGTGCCAGCAGCAAAGCGACAGGTTTTATTGGACAGGTTGTTCGAGCTTTCTTT.

This clone was seen more than once but under ten times. V is TRBV4-3 and J is TRBJ1-2; D is unclear. The CDR3 sequence is 15 residues long. Germline values: CDR1 LGHNA, CDR2 YSLEER. V shed 0 bases and J shed 2 bases, with 10 bases lying between them. CDR3 nucleotides: TGCGCCAGCAGCCAAGATATTTCGGGAAACTATGGCTACACCTTC. Amino acids: CASSQDISGNYGYTF.

The chain recombines TRBV4-2 with TRBJ2-5; 8 bases line up with TRBD1. The CDR3 sequence is 15 residues long. With 1 base clipped from V and 4 bases from J, the junction kept 5 bases outside the gene matches. Germline V CDR1 and CDR2: LGHNA, YNFKEQ. This CDR3 is CASSQVSGGRETQYF. The CDR3 DNA is TGTGCCAGCAGCCAAGTCTCAGGGGGCAGAGAGACCCAGTACTTC.

V gene TRBV24-1 combines with J gene TRBJ2-3, with 8 bases aligning to TRBD2. J was trimmed by 10 bases and V by 4 bases; bases with no gene match: 6. The germline CDR1 and CDR2 sequences are KGHDR and SFDVKD. CDR3 length: 13 amino acids. The CDR3 loop reads CATSDLSGTPQYF. In DNA, the CDR3 is TGTGCCACCAGTGACCTTAGCGGGACCCCGCAGTATTTT.

This chain uses TRBV24-1 with TRBJ2-1; 9 bases are a match to TRBD1. Germline CDR1 and CDR2: KGHDR and SFDVKD. V lost 7 bases and J lost 3; bases outside the gene matches: 9. The CDR3 totals 16 residues. The CDR3 sequence: CATSAEGQGNYNEQFF. The CDR3 region has the DNA TGTGCCACCAGCGCCGAGGGACAGGGAAACTACAATGAGCAGTTCTTC.

This chain joins TRBV7-2 and TRBJ2-7, with 7 bases fitting TRBD1. Germline CDR1 reads SGHTA; CDR2 reads FQGNSA. V gave up 5 bases and J gave up 0 bases; unmatched junction bases: 7. This CDR3 has 15 residues. The CDR3 loop reads CASSRPGTVSYEQYF. The CDR3 bases are TGTGCCAGCAGCCGCCCCGGGACAGTCTCCTACGAGCAGTACTTC.

J is TRBJ2-1 and V is TRBV18; D remains unclear. The CDR3 has 15 residues. Trimming removed 4 bases from V and 3 bases from J, with 13 bases in between. Germline CDR1 reads KGHSH; CDR2 reads LQKENI. Written as DNA, the CDR3 is TGTGCCAGCTCACAGGTGGCCACAGACTACAATGAGCAGTTCTTC. It codes for CASSQVATDYNEQFF.

This clone was seen a single time. The chain links TRBV6-5 to TRBJ1-1; 7 bases map to TRBD1. J lost 0 bases, V lost 7 bases, and 8 bases had no gene match. The CDR3 extends over 15 amino acids. CDR1 MNHEY and CDR2 SVGAGI come from the germline V gene. The DNA of the CDR3 is TGTGCCAGCACGGGTCGAGGACAGGTGAACACTGAAGCTTTCTTT. Residues: CASTGRGQVNTEAFF.

The rearrangement joins TRBV5-6 to TRBJ2-1; the match to TRBD1 covers 9 bases. CDR1 is SGHDT, CDR2 YYEEEE, per germline. This CDR3 comprises 12 residues. V gave up 4 bases and J gave up 10 bases; unmatched junction bases: 3. The CDR3 loop reads CASSMDRGEQFF. The DNA for the CDR3 is TGTGCCAGCAGCATGGACAGGGGCGAGCAGTTCTTC. Full variable domain (outside the CDR3, taken from reference TRBV5-6 and TRBJ2-1): DAGVTQSPTHLIKTRGQQVTLRCSPKSGHDTVSWYQQALGQGPQFIFQYYEEEERQRGNFPDRFSGHQFPNYSSELNVNALLLGDSALYLCASSMDRGEQFFGPGTRLTVL.